The rows below give T cell receptor beta chains drawn from one sample of a study of T cells in Graves' hyperthyroidism and ophthalmopathy. Each CDR3 protein is one row after TCRdb ran MiXCR on the multiplex PCR reads. Of 550,000 to 650,000 distinct CDR3 sequences in the sample, about 14% were seen once. The sample comprised blood. These receptors were obtained from a woman between 40 and 55 years old with Graves' hyperthyroidism. CDR3s include the opening cysteine and the closing phenylalanine or tryptophan. The D gene is left open where the match is weak. A row's size may be missing; if present it is once, few, many or a size class.

TRBV4-1	.	.	TRBJ2-2	TGCGCCAGCAGCCAGGTTACCAGGGAGCTGTTTTTT	CASSQVTRELFF
TRBV2	.	many	TRBJ2-2	TGTGCCAGCAGTGAATGGAGAGACACCGGGGAGCTGTTTTTT	CASSEWRDTGELFF
TRBV11-2	.	many	TRBJ2-6	TGTGCCAGCAGCTTATACGGGTCTGGGGCCAACGTCCTGACTTTC	CASSLYGSGANVLTF
TRBV10-3	TRBD2	many	TRBJ2-5	TGTGCCATCGGGCGGGAGAACCAAGAGACCCAGTACTTC	CAIGRENQETQYF
TRBV15	TRBD2	.	TRBJ2-5	TGTGCCACCAGCAGAGAAGGGACTAGGGGAGAGACCCAGTACTTC	CATSREGTRGETQYF
TRBV27	.	.	TRBJ2-7	TGTGCCAGCAGTCCCGGACCGGGCGAGCAGTACTTC	CASSPGPGEQYF
TRBV24-1	TRBD2	many	TRBJ2-3	TGTGCCACCAGTAACAGGTCGACTAGCGGGCGAAGCACAGATACGCAGTATTTT	CATSNRSTSGRSTDTQYF
TRBV7-2	.	many	TRBJ2-2	TGTGCCAGCAGCCTGGGGACTCTCGGGGAGCTGTTTTTT	CASSLGTLGELFF
TRBV18	.	many	TRBJ1-3	TGTGCCAGCTCACCATCGACAGTTAACTCTGGAAACACCATATATTTT	CASSPSTVNSGNTIYF
TRBV30	.	many	TRBJ2-7	TGTGCCTGGGTAAAGCAGGGTGGGAGTTACGAGCAGTACTTC	CAWVKQGGSYEQYF
TRBV20-1	.	few	TRBJ2-4	TGCAGTGGCTCCCGGGGGCTAGTCAAAAACATTCAGTACTTC	CSGSRGLVKNIQYF
TRBV5-1	TRBD1	many	TRBJ1-1	TGCGCCAGCAGCGTACAGGGGTGGGGGAACACTGAAGCTTTCTTT	CASSVQGWGNTEAFF
TRBV14	.	many	TRBJ2-5	TGTGCCAGCAGCCGATCATGGAGCCAAGAGACCCAGTACTTC	CASSRSWSQETQYF
TRBV28	TRBD1	.	TRBJ2-2	TGTGCCAGCAGTCCACAGGGGCGAGCGAACACCGGGGAGCTGTTTTTT	CASSPQGRANTGELFF
TRBV19	.	.	TRBJ1-1	TGTGCCAATAGGAACCCCCGGGGTACTGAAGCTTTCTTT	CANRNPRGTEAFF
TRBV6-5	TRBD1	.	TRBJ2-7	TGTGCCAGCAGTTACTCAGGGACAGCCTACGAGCAGTACTTC	CASSYSGTAYEQYF
TRBV20-1	TRBD2	few	TRBJ2-1	TGCAGTTTTAGCGGGAGGAGATCCTACAATGAGCAGTTCTTC	CSFSGRRSYNEQFF
TRBV9	.	.	TRBJ2-7	TGTGCCAGCAGCGTAGCGGGGACCCGGTACGAGCAGTACTTC	CASSVAGTRYEQYF
TRBV29-1	.	.	TRBJ1-1	TGCAGCGCTGGATCACAAATGAACACTGAAGCTTTCTTT	CSAGSQMNTEAFF
TRBV7-2	TRBD1	.	TRBJ1-4	TGTGCCAGCTACTACTCCGGGACAGGGAACGAAAAACTGTTTTTT	CASYYSGTGNEKLFF
TRBV5-1	.	few	TRBJ2-7	TGCGCCAGCAGCTTGGCCGTGAGTTTGGACGAGCAGTACTTC	CASSLAVSLDEQYF
TRBV2	TRBD1	many	TRBJ2-7	TGTGCCAGCAGTGAATGGGACAGAAACTACGAGCAGTACTTC	CASSEWDRNYEQYF
TRBV28	.	many	TRBJ2-2	TGTGCCAGCAGTTCCCCTTCCGGGGAGCTGTTTTTT	CASSSPSGELFF
TRBV11-2	.	many	TRBJ2-7	TGTGCCAGCAGCTTATATGGACAGACCTCCTACGAGCAGTACTTC	CASSLYGQTSYEQYF